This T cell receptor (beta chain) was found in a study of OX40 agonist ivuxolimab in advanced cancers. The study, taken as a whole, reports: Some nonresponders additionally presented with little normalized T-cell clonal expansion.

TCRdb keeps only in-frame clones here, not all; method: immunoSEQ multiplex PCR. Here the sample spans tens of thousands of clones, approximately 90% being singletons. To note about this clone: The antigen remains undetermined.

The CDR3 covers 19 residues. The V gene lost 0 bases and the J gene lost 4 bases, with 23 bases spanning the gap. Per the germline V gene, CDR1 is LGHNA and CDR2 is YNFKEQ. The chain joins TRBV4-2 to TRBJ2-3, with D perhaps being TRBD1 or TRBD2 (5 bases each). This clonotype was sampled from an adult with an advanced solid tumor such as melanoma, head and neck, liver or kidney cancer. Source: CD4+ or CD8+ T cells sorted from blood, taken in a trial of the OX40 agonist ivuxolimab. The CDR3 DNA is TGTGCCAGCAGCCAAGATCGAGGGCAGGGAGTCGATGGCGCAGATACGCAGTATTTT. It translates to CASSQDRGQGVDGADTQYF.